The 4 T cell receptor beta chains below all came from one sample that was sequenced in a study of T cells expressing NK-cell markers. From the 5' RACE reads, TCRdb lists one entry per CDR3 protein and no DNA. Its listing shows 400,000 to 500,000 distinct CDR3 sequences. Sequencing was done on a sample of blood T cells: a sorted CD56 or NKG2C T cell subset, CD4+ or CD8+ T cells, or bulk PBMC T cells (not recorded which). Receptor source: a woman between 18 and 75 years old in good health.

V gene TRBV6-1 combines with J gene TRBJ2-5; TCRdb proposes TRBD1, but this gene call is untestable without DNA. The V gene's germline CDR1 is MNHNS and CDR2 SASEGT. CDR3 length: 15 residues. The CDR3 protein is CASLNYAGREETQYF.

The chain carries TRBV5-1 and TRBJ2-7; the D gene TCRdb calls, TRBD1, cannot be checked with no DNA. The germline V gene encodes CDR1 SGHRS and CDR2 YFSETQ. This CDR3 is built from 16 residues. CDR3: CASTLSPGQGGYEQYF.

CDR3 sequence: CASSLRALGELFF. The rearrangement joins TRBV7-3 to TRBJ2-2; the TRBD2 assignment by TCRdb is unverifiable without DNA. Germline loops: CDR1 SGHTA, CDR2 FQGTGA. The CDR3 has 13 residues.

The chain links TRBV5-6 to TRBJ2-5. CDR1 is SGHDT and CDR2 is YYEEEE in the germline V gene. This CDR3 region has 13 residues. The CDR3: CASSLDARETQYF.